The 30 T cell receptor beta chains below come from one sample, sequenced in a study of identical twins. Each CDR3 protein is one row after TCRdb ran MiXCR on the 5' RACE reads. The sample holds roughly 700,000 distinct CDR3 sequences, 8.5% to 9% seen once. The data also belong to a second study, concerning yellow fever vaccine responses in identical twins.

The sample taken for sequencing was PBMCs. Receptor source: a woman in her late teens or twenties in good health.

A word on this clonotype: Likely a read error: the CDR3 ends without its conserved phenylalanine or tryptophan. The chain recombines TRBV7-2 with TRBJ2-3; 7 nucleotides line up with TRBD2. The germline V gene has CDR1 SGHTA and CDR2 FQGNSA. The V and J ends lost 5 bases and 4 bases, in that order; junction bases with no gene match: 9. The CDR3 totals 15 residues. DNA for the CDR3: TGTGCCAGCAGCCCCGCCGCGGGAGAGGCAGATACGCAGTATCTT. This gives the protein CASSPAAGEADTQYL.

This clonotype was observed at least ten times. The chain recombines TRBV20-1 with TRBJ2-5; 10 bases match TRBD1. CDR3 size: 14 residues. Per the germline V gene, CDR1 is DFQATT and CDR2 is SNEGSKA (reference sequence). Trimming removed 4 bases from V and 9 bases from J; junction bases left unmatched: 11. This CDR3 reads CSANSGQGVGAQYF. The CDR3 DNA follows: TGCAGTGCTAACTCCGGACAGGGGGTTGGGGCCCAGTACTTC.

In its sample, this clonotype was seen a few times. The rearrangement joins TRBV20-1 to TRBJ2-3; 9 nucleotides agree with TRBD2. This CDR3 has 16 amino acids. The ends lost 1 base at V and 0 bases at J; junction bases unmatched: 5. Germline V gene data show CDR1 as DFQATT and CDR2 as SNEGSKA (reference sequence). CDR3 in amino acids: CSARVRLADSTDTQYF. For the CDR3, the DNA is TGCAGTGCTAGAGTCAGACTAGCGGATAGCACAGATACGCAGTATTTT.

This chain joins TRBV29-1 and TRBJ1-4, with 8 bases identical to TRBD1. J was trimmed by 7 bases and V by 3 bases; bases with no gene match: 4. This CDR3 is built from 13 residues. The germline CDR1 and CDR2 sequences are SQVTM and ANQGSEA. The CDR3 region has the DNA TGCAGCGTTGATGGTGACAGGGGTGAAAAACTGTTTTTT. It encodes CSVDGDRGEKLFF.

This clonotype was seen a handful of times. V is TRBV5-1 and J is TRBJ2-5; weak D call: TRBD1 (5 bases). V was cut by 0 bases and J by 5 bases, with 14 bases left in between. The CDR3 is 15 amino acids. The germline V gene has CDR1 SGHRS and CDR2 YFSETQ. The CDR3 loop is CASSLARASVETQYF. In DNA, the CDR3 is TGCGCCAGCAGCTTGGCCAGGGCCAGCGTGGAGACCCAGTACTTC. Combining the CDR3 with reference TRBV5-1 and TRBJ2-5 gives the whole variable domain KAGVTQTPRYLIKTRGQQVTLSCSPISGHRSVSWYQQTPGQGLQFLFEYFSETQRNKGNFPGRFSGRQFSNSRSEMNVSTLELGDSALYLCASSLARASVETQYFGPGTRLLVL.

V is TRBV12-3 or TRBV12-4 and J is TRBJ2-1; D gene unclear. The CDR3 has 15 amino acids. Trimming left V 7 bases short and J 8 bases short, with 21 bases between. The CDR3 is CASTPRATNNDEQFF. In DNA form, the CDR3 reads TGTGCCAGCACCCCTCGGGCCACTAATAACGATGAGCAGTTCTTC.

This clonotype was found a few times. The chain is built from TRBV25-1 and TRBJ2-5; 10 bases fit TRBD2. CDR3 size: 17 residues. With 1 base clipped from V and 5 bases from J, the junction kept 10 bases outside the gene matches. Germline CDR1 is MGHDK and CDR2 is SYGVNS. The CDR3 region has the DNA TGTGCCAGCAGTGAATCAACAAGCGGGAGGGCCGGGGAGACCCAGTACTTC. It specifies CASSESTSGRAGETQYF.

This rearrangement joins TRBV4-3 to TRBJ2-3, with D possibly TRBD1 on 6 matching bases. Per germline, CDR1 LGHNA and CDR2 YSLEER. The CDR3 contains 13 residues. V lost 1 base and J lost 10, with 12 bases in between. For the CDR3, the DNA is TGCGCCAGCAGCCAAGCGACGGGACATCCGCAGTATTTT. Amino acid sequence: CASSQATGHPQYF.

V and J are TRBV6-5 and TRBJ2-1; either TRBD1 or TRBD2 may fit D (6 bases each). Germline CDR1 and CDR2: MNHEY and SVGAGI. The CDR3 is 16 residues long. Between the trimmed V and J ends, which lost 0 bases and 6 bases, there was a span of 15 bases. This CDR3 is CASSYSGGGTINEQFF. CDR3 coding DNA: TGTGCCAGCAGTTACTCAGGAGGAGGGACAATCAATGAGCAGTTCTTC.

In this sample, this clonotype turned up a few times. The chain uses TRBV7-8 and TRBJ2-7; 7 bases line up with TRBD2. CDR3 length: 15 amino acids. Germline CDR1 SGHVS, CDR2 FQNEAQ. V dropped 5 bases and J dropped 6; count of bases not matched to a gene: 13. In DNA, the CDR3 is TGTGCCAGCAGCCCTACCGGGACTACCTCTTTCGAGCAGTACTTC. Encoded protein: CASSPTGTTSFEQYF.

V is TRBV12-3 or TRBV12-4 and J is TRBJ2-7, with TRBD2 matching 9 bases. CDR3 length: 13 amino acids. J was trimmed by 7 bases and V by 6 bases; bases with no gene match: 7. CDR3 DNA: TGTGCCAGCAGCCCCGGCGGGGGGGGGGAGCAGTACTTC. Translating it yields CASSPGGGGEQYF.

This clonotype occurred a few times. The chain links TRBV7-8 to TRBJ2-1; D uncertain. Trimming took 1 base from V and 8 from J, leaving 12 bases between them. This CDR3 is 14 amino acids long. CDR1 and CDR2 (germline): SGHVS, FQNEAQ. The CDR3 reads CASSLGPGTYEQFF. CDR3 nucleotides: TGTGCCAGCAGCTTAGGCCCGGGTACCTATGAGCAGTTCTTC.

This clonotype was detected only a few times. The CDR3 DNA sequence: TGTGCCAGCAGTTTTAAGAAAAGCCCGGGGGGGAACATTCAGTACTTC. It specifies CASSFKKSPGGNIQYF. The chain has TRBV28 and TRBJ2-4, with 8 bases aligning to TRBD2. V was clipped by 3 bases and J by 7 bases; unmatched bases: 11. Germline lookup yields CDR1 MDHEN and CDR2 SYDVKM. This CDR3 spans 16 amino acids.

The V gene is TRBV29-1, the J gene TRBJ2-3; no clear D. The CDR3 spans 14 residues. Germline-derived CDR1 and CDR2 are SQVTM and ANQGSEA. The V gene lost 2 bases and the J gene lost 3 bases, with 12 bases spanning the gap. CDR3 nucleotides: TGCAGCGTTGAAAAGGGTTTTGGGACAGATACGCAGTATTTT. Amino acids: CSVEKGFGTDTQYF.

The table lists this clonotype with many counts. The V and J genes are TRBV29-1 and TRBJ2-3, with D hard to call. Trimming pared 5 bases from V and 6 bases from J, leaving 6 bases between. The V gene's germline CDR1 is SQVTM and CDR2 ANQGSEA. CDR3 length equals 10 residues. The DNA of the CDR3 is TGCAGCGTTTTGGCGGATACGCAGTATTTT. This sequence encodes CSVLADTQYF.

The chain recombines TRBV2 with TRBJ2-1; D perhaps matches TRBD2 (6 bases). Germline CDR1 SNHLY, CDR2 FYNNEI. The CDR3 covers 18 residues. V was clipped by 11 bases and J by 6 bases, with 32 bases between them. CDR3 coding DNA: TGTGCCTTCAGCTCGTCGGGACTGCCCTCTCGGTTGGGCAATGAGCAGTTCTTC. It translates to CAFSSSGLPSRLGNEQFF.

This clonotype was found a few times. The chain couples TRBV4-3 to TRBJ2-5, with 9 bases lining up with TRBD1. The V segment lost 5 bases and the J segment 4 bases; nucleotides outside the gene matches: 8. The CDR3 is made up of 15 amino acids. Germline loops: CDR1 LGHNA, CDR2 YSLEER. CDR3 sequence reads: CASSSTGGYRETQYF. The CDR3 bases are TGCGCCAGCAGCTCTACAGGGGGCTATAGAGAGACCCAGTACTTC.

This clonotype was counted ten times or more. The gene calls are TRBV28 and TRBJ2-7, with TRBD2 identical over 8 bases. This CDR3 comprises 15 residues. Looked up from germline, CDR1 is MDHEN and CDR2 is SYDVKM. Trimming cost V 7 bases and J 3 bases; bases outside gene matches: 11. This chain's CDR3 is CASTGFGTRDYEQYF. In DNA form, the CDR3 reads TGTGCCAGCACTGGTTTTGGGACTAGGGACTACGAGCAGTACTTC. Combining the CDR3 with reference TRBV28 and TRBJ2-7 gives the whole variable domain DVKVTQSSRYLVKRTGEKVFLECVQDMDHENMFWYRQDPGLGLRLIYFSYDVKMKEKGDIPEGYSVSREKKERFSLILESASTNQTSMYLCASTGFGTRDYEQYFGPGTRLTVT.

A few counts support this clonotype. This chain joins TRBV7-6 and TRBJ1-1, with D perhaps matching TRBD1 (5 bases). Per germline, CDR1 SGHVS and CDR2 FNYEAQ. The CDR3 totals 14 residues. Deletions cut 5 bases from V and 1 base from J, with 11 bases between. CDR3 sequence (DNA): TGTGCCAGCAGCCCAGGGTTAGGGAACACTGAAGCTTTCTTT. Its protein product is CASSPGLGNTEAFF.

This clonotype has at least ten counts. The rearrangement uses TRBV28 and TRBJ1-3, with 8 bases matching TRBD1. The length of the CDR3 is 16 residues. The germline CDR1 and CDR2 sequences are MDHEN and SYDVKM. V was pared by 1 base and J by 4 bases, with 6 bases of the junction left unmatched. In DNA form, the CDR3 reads TGTGCCAGCAGTTTATTAAGTAGGACAGGGGGAAACACCATATATTTT. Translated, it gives CASSLLSRTGGNTIYF.

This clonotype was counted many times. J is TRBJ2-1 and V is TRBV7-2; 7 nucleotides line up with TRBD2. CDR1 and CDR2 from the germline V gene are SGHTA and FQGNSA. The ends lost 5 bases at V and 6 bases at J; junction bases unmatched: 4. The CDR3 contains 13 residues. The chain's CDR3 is CASSPRLANEQFF. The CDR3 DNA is TGTGCCAGCAGCCCTCGACTAGCCAATGAGCAGTTCTTC.

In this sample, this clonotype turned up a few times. The CDR3 DNA reads as TGTGCCAGCAGCTTCGGACAGGGGGTAAACACCGGGGAGCTGTTTTTT. This gives the protein CASSFGQGVNTGELFF. V gene TRBV7-2 combines with J gene TRBJ2-2; TRBD1 matches at 10 bases. CDR3 length: 16 amino acids. V was clipped by 3 bases and J by 2 bases; unmatched bases: 3. Germline-derived CDR1 and CDR2 are SGHTA and FQGNSA.

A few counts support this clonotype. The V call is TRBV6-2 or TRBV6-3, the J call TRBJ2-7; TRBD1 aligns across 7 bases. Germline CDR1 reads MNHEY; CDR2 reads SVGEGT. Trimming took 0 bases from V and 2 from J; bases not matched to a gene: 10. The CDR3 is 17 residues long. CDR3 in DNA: TGTGCCAGCAGTTACTCACCCGGGGACAGATCCACCTACGAGCAGTACTTC. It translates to CASSYSPGDRSTYEQYF.

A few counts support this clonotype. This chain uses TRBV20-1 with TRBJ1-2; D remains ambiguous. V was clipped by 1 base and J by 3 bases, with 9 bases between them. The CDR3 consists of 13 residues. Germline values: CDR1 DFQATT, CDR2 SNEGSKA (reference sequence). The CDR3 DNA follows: TGCAGTGCTAGAGCTCCCACGGACTATGGCTACACCTTC. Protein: CSARAPTDYGYTF.

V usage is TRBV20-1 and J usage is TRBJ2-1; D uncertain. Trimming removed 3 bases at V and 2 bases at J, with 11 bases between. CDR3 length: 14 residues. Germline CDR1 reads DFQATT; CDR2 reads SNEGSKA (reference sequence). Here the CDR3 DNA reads TGCAGTGCTAGGACCGGAAGTGCCTACAATGAGCAGTTCTTC. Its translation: CSARTGSAYNEQFF.

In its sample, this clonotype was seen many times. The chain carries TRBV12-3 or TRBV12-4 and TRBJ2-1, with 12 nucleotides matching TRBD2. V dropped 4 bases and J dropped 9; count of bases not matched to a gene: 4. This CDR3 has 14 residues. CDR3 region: CASSSSGGAGEQFF. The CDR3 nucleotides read TGTGCCAGCAGTTCTAGCGGGGGGGCGGGTGAGCAGTTCTTC.

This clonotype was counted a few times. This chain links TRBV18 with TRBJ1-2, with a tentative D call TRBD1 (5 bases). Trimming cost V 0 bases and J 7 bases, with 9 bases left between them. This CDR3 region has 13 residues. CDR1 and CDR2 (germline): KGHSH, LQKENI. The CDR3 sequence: CASSPPWDSGYTF. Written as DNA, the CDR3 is TGTGCCAGCTCACCACCGTGGGACTCTGGCTACACCTTC.

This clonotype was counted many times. CDR3 residues: CASSSIGDSGNTIYF. The CDR3 coding sequence is TGTGCCAGCAGCTCCATAGGGGACTCTGGAAACACCATATATTTT. The rearrangement links TRBV7-6 to TRBJ1-3; the D gene is possibly TRBD1 (5 bases). The CDR3 has 15 amino acids. V lost 4 bases, J lost 0 bases, and 10 bases lay in between. Germline V gene lookup returns CDR1 SGHVS and CDR2 FNYEAQ.

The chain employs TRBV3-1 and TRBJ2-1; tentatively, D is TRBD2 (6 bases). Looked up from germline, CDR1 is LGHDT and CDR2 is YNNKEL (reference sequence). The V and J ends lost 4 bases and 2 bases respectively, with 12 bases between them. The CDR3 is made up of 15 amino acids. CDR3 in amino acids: CASSLLGGAYNEQFF. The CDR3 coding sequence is TGTGCCAGCAGCCTTTTGGGGGGAGCCTACAATGAGCAGTTCTTC.

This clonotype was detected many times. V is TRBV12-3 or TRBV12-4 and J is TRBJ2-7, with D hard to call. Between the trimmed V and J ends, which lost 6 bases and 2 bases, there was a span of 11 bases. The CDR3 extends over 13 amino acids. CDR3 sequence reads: CASSLRSTYEQYF. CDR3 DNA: TGTGCCAGCAGCCTCCGGTCGACCTACGAGCAGTACTTC.